This is a list of T cell receptor beta chains from one sample in a study of blood T cell repertoires in COVID-19. Profiling relied on immunoSEQ multiplex PCR, and the TCRdb table lists in-frame clones only, not all of them. The table lists about 140,000 clones, around four fifths of them singletons. The sample taken for sequencing was PBMCs or T cells enriched from blood (not recorded which). These receptors came from a woman in her thirties or forties who had recovered from COVID-19. CDR3s include the opening cysteine and the closing phenylalanine or tryptophan. D genes are given only for firm matches. Clone size is stated in some rows and not others, as once, few, many or a class when expanded.

J | V | size | D | DNA | CDR3
TRBJ1-1 | TRBV18 | - | - | TGTGCCAGCTCACCAAGCGTGAACACTGAAGCTTTCTTT | CASSPSVNTEAFF
TRBJ2-1 | TRBV9 | - | TRBD2 | TGTGCCAGCAGCGCGGGACTAGCGGGGGGGAGCTCCTACAATGAGCAGTTCTTC | CASSAGLAGGSSYNEQFF
TRBJ2-3 | TRBV4-1 | - | - | TGCGCCAGCAGCCTCATGGGGGCTACAGATACGCAGTATTTT | CASSLMGATDTQYF
TRBJ2-1 | TRBV7-9 | - | - | TGTGCCAGCAGCTTCGGCAGGGATAATGAGCAGTTCTTC | CASSFGRDNEQFF
TRBJ2-7 | TRBV2 | few | TRBD2 | TGTGCCAGCAGATTACTAGCGGGAGTCGGGGAGCAGTACTTC | CASRLLAGVGEQYF
TRBJ1-1 | TRBV19 | - | TRBD1 | TGTGCCAGTAGTATGACAGGGGCGAACACTGAAGCTTTCTTT | CASSMTGANTEAFF
TRBJ2-5 | TRBV6-5 | - | - | TGTGCCAGCAGTCCCGGACTCATGGGAGAGACCCAGTACTTC | CASSPGLMGETQYF
TRBJ2-7 | TRBV3-1/TRBV3-2 | - | TRBD1 | TGTGCCAGCACCGACCGGGACAGGGGGCGCGACGAGCAGTACTTC | CASTDRDRGRDEQYF
TRBJ2-7 | TRBV9 | - | - | TGTGCCAGCAGCGTAGATAGCGACCCCTCCTACGAGCAGTACTTC | CASSVDSDPSYEQYF
TRBJ2-4 | TRBV6-6 | - | - | TGTGCCAGCAGTCCTCGACAGGACTCGGGGGCCAAAAACATTCAGTACTTC | CASSPRQDSGAKNIQYF
TRBJ2-3 | TRBV9 | - | - | TGTGCCAGCAGCACAAGGAAGCGGTCTAGCACAGATACGCAGTATTTT | CASSTRKRSSTDTQYF
TRBJ2-7 | TRBV5-6 | - | TRBD1 | TGTGCCAGCAGCTTGGTTGTGGGGACAGGGGTCCACGAGCAGTACTTC | CASSLVVGTGVHEQYF
TRBJ2-1 | TRBV7-8 | - | TRBD2 | TGTGCCAGCACCGATGACCGGCTAGCGGGAGGAGATGAGCAGTTCTTC | CASTDDRLAGGDEQFF
TRBJ1-1 | TRBV28 | once | - | TGTGCCAGCAGTACGGGGTTGTCTGAAGCTTTCTTT | CASSTGLSEAFF
TRBJ1-2 | TRBV9 | once | TRBD1 | TGTGCCAGCACGAGTCAGGGGGGCGGCTACACCTTC | CASTSQGGGYTF
TRBJ1-2 | TRBV10-3 | - | TRBD1 | TGTGCCATCAGTGAGAGGCAGGGGGCGAATTCAGAAGGCTACACCTTC | CAISERQGANSEGYTF
TRBJ2-1 | TRBV7-2 | - | - | TGTGCCAGCCGCCCCGGGAGTCTCAATGAGCAGTTCTTC | CASRPGSLNEQFF
TRBJ1-1 | TRBV9 | - | - | TGTGCCAGCAGCGTAGACTCTCGGTCTGAAGCTTTCTTT | CASSVDSRSEAFF
TRBJ2-5 | TRBV24-1 | - | - | TGTGCCACCAGTGTGGAGGCAGAGACCCAGTACTTC | CATSVEAETQYF
TRBJ2-1 | TRBV2 | - | - | TGTGCCAGCAGTGGACTAACATACAATGAGCAGTTCTTC | CASSGLTYNEQFF
TRBJ2-7 | TRBV18 | - | TRBD2 | TGTGCCAGCTCACCTTCCGCGGGGGGACCCCCCTACGAGCAGTACTTC | CASSPSAGGPPYEQYF
TRBJ1-4 | TRBV18 | - | TRBD1 | TGTGCCAGCTCACCGGGACAGTCTAATGAAAAACTGTTTTTT | CASSPGQSNEKLFF
TRBJ1-2 | TRBV4-1 | few | - | TGCGCCAGCAGCCAGACCCGCGGGACCTCCTATGGCTACACCTTC | CASSQTRGTSYGYTF
TRBJ1-5 | TRBV15 | - | TRBD1 | TGTGCCACCAGCAGAGATTTAACAGGGGGAGGTCAGCCCCAGCATTTT | CATSRDLTGGGQPQHF
TRBJ1-2 | TRBV21-1 | - | - | TGTGCCAGCAGGAGTTGGACACCCAACTATGGCTACACCTTC | CASRSWTPNYGYTF
TRBJ2-3 | TRBV7-9 | - | TRBD2 | TGTGCCAGCAGCCCCGTACTAGCGGGCCCCAGCACAGATACGCAGTATTTT | CASSPVLAGPSTDTQYF
TRBJ2-1 | TRBV29-1 | - | - | TGCAGCGCCACAAAGGCGGGATACAATGAGCAGTTCTTC | CSATKAGYNEQFF
TRBJ2-4 | TRBV2 | - | TRBD2 | TGTGCCAGCAGTAGCGGGGGGGCGCAGATTCAGTACTTC | CASSSGGAQIQYF
TRBJ2-2 | TRBV6-4 | once | TRBD2 | TGTGCCAGCAGTGAGCGACTAGCGGGAGACGGGGAGCTGTTTTTT | CASSERLAGDGELFF
TRBJ1-4 | TRBV7-6 | - | TRBD1 | TGTGCCAGCAGCTTCAGGGGGCGCCATGAAAAACTGTTTTTT | CASSFRGRHEKLFF
TRBJ1-2 | TRBV6-5 | - | TRBD1 | TGTGCCAGCAGTTATGACAGGGTCGGTGGCTACACCTTC | CASSYDRVGGYTF
TRBJ2-2 | TRBV19 | - | - | TGTGCCAGTAGTAGGAGCTTAGCGAACACCGGGGAGCTGTTTTTT | CASSRSLANTGELFF
TRBJ2-1 | TRBV9 | medium-sized | TRBD1 | TGTGCCAGCAGCCCCAGGGGGCTTATCGATGAGCAGTTCTTC | CASSPRGLIDEQFF
TRBJ2-7 | TRBV11-2 | - | TRBD1 | TGTGCCAGCAGCTCCCGGGACAGGGGCGACGAGCAGTACTTC | CASSSRDRGDEQYF
TRBJ2-5 | TRBV27 | - | TRBD2 | TGTGCCAGCAGAGAATGGACTAGCCGGCGTCTAGAGACCCAGTACTTC | CASREWTSRRLETQYF
TRBJ2-7 | TRBV28 | medium-sized | - | TGTGCCAGCAAACTCGCGGGGGCAGGACGCACCTACGAGCAGTACTTC | CASKLAGAGRTYEQYF
TRBJ2-7 | TRBV21-1 | - | - | TGTGCCAGCAGCAAATGTGGAGCGGGAGGTCGACACGAGCAGTACTTC | CASSKCGAGGRHEQYF
TRBJ2-7 | TRBV11-2 | - | - | TGTGCCAGCAGCTTAGGGCTGGGGAGCTACGAGCAGTACTTC | CASSLGLGSYEQYF
TRBJ1-5 | TRBV30 | - | - | TGTGCCTGGGGGCGATCTAGCAATCAGCCCCAGCATTTT | CAWGRSSNQPQHF
TRBJ2-7 | TRBV7-9 | - | - | TGTGCCAGCAGCGAATCGAGCTCCTACGAGCAGTACTTC | CASSESSSYEQYF
TRBJ2-5 | TRBV4-1 | - | - | TGCGCCAGCAGTCTAACCCAATTCTCCGAAGAGACCCAGTACTTC | CASSLTQFSEETQYF
TRBJ2-5 | TRBV7-8 | once | - | TGTGCCAGCAGCCTAGGAGGTCTGGAGACCCAGTACTTC | CASSLGGLETQYF
TRBJ2-1 | TRBV4-1 | once | - | TGCGCCAGCAGCCAAGTAATAGCGGATGAGCAGTTCTTC | CASSQVIADEQFF
TRBJ1-1 | TRBV12-3/TRBV12-4 | - | - | TGTGCCAGCAGTTTCGTCCGGAACACTGAAGCTTTCTTT | CASSFVRNTEAFF
TRBJ1-3 | TRBV5-1 | - | TRBD1 | TGCGCCAGCAGCCCGGGACAGGGAGGCAACACCATATATTTT | CASSPGQGGNTIYF
TRBJ1-2 | TRBV4-1 | - | - | TGCGCCAGCAGCCAAGATTTAGCTTTTTACTATGGCTACACCTTC | CASSQDLAFYYGYTF
TRBJ1-1 | TRBV6-6 | - | TRBD1 | TGTGCCATCGGAAACCGGGACAGGAACACTGAAGCTTTCTTT | CAIGNRDRNTEAFF
TRBJ2-7 | TRBV5-6 | - | - | TGTGCCAGCAGCCGGAGGACCTACGAGCAGTACTTC | CASSRRTYEQYF
TRBJ2-3 | TRBV9 | once | TRBD2 | TGTGCCAGCAGCGTAGCGGGAGGGCCCTCGGGCACAGATACGCAGTATTTT | CASSVAGGPSGTDTQYF
TRBJ1-2 | TRBV16 | - | - | TGTGCCAGCAGCCCCGCCAGGGAAGGTGGCTACACCTTC | CASSPAREGGYTF
TRBJ1-5 | TRBV6-5 | few | TRBD1 | TGTGCCAGCACCCCCGGACAGGGGGACAATCAGCCCCAGCATTTT | CASTPGQGDNQPQHF
TRBJ1-5 | TRBV7-9 | - | - | TGTGCCAGCAGCCGAGGGAGCAATCAGCCCCAGCATTTT | CASSRGSNQPQHF
TRBJ2-7 | TRBV19 | - | - | TGTGCCAGTGGGGTCGACAGCTACGAGCAGTACTTC | CASGVDSYEQYF
TRBJ1-5 | TRBV19 | - | TRBD1 | TGTGCCAGCAGGGGAGGACAGGGGACGGAACCCCAGCATTTT | CASRGGQGTEPQHF